Each of the 19 T cell receptor beta chains below was sequenced from the same sample in a study of cytomegalovirus exposure and HLA in healthy donors (dated by TCRdb to the late 2010s). The receptor library was made with the immunoSEQ multiplex PCR assay. A mixture of 60 forward primers for TCR Vbeta segments and 13 reverse primers for TCR Jbeta segments was used in the multiplex PCR. TCRdb took this table from immuneACCESS and kept in-frame rearrangements with V and J called. Such tables lack part of the clones; where checked against another copy, unresolved V genes explain under half of the gap, and the rest is unexplained. This sample is represented by under 200,000 clones; under 90% of them were singletons. 1.9% of the sample is in the top ten clones. Sequencing input: PBMCs. The source is a man younger than 35 in good health and CMV-seronegative.

This clone was seen a few times. In DNA form, the CDR3 reads TGCGCCAGCAGCCAAGATGGGGGGTACCCTGAAGCTTTCTTT. Its protein product is CASSQDGGYPEAFF. The chain employs TRBV4-3 and TRBJ1-1; weak D call: TRBD1 (5 bases). The CDR3 sequence is 14 residues long. Germline CDR1 LGHNA, CDR2 YSLEER. The V and J ends lost 0 bases and 6 bases respectively, with 11 bases between them.

The chain employs TRBV4-1 and TRBJ2-2, with D perhaps TRBD1 (5 bases). The CDR3 extends over 15 amino acids. Trimming cost V 0 bases and J 1 base, with 6 bases left between them. Germline CDR1 reads MGHRA; CDR2 reads YSYEKL. CDR3 DNA sequence: TGCGCCAGCAGCCAAGAAGGACAGAACACCGGGGAGCTGTTTTTT. Protein sequence: CASSQEGQNTGELFF.

In its sample, this clone was seen once. J is TRBJ2-5 and V is TRBV6-5; no clear D. Trimming removed 7 bases at V and 4 bases at J, with 19 bases between. The CDR3 is made up of 15 amino acids. Germline V gene data show CDR1 as MNHEY and CDR2 as SVGAGI. In nucleotides, the CDR3 is TGTGCCAGCACCAAAACCGGTGGCCCGGGAGAGACCCAGTACTTC. This sequence encodes CASTKTGGPGETQYF.

The chain has TRBV6-5 and TRBJ2-1; D gene ambiguous. Trimming took 5 bases from V and 4 from J, leaving 6 bases between them. CDR1 is MNHEY and CDR2 is SVGAGI in the germline V gene. CDR3 size: 12 residues. CDR3 sequence (DNA): TGTGCCAGCAGTACCGGTTACAATGAGCAGTTCTTC. It specifies CASSTGYNEQFF.

The genes are TRBV11-2 and TRBJ1-2; TRBD1 might be the D (6 bases). Germline V gene sequence: CDR1 SGHAT, CDR2 FQNNGV. CDR3 length equals 14 residues. V lost 5 bases to trimming and J lost 7 bases, with 17 bases between them. Here the CDR3 DNA reads TGTGCCAGCAGCCCCCCCGGGGGGGCGGTTGGCTACACCTTC. Translating it yields CASSPPGGAVGYTF.

The CDR3: CASSNTGGANYGYTF. The CDR3 DNA follows: TGTGCCAGCAGCAATACAGGGGGCGCGAATTATGGCTACACCTTC. The J gene is TRBJ1-2, the V gene TRBV5-4; 9 bases agree with TRBD1. CDR1 and CDR2 (germline): SGHNT, YYREEE (reference sequence). Trimming took 4 bases from V and 5 from J; bases not matched to a gene: 9. The CDR3 extends over 15 amino acids.

The chain carries TRBV11-2 and TRBJ2-1; a weak D match, TRBD2 (6 bases). Between the trimmed V and J ends, which lost 1 base and 0 bases, there was a span of 7 bases. The germline V gene encodes CDR1 SGHAT and CDR2 FQNNGV. This CDR3 comprises 15 residues. The CDR3 DNA is TGTGCCAGCAGCTTAGGGCGGGGCTCCTACAATGAGCAGTTCTTC. Translation gives CASSLGRGSYNEQFF.

This chain uses TRBV14 with TRBJ2-3; TRBD2 matches at 11 bases. The V segment lost 4 bases and the J segment 1 base; nucleotides outside the gene matches: 4. Germline V gene lookup returns CDR1 SGHDN and CDR2 FVKESK. The CDR3 has 16 residues. The chain's CDR3 is CASSRMTSGGTDTQYF. The CDR3 DNA is TGTGCCAGCAGCCGTATGACTAGCGGGGGCACAGATACGCAGTATTTT.

J is TRBJ1-2 and V is TRBV7-9; 12 nucleotides align to TRBD1. The ends lost 5 bases at V and 4 bases at J; junction bases unmatched: 5. CDR3 length: 15 residues. Germline V gene data show CDR1 as SEHNR and CDR2 as FQNEAQ (reference sequence). CDR3 nucleotides: TGTGCCAGCAGCCCCGGGACAGGGGGCACCTATGGCTACACCTTC. Translating gives CASSPGTGGTYGYTF.

This clone has just a few counts. This chain joins TRBV7-9 and TRBJ1-5, with 11 bases aligning to TRBD1. This CDR3 spans 15 amino acids. V was clipped by 1 base and J by 7 bases; unmatched bases: 3. Germline V CDR1 and CDR2: SEHNR, FQNEAQ (reference sequence). CDR3 DNA sequence: TGTGCCAGCAGCTTAGATGGACAGGGGGCCCAGCCCCAGCATTTT. Translation gives CASSLDGQGAQPQHF.

V usage is TRBV29-1 and J usage is TRBJ1-4; D perhaps matches TRBD1 (6 bases). Germline V CDR1 and CDR2: SQVTM, ANQGSEA. The V end was cut by 1 base, the J end by 17 bases, with 17 bases between. The CDR3 sequence is 12 residues long. DNA for the CDR3: TGCAGCGTTGAAGTGGAAGCGGGGGGCTGTTTTTTT. Its protein product is CSVEVEAGGCFF.

The V and J genes are TRBV6-6 and TRBJ2-5; TRBD2 might be the D (6 bases). The ends were cut back, 2 bases at V and 6 bases at J, with 13 bases in the middle. Looked up from germline, CDR1 is MNHNY and CDR2 is SVGAGI (reference sequence). This CDR3 comprises 14 residues. CDR3 in amino acids: CASSYGGSEKTQYF. DNA for the CDR3: TGTGCCAGCAGTTACGGGGGGAGTGAAAAGACCCAGTACTTC.

The rearrangement joins TRBV18 to TRBJ2-5; 8 bases line up with TRBD1. TRBJ2-7 matches the DNA end more closely, so the J call is doubtful. The CDR3 loop spans 12 amino acids. Germline V gene data show CDR1 as KGHSH and CDR2 as LQKENI. The CDR3 DNA follows: TGTGCCAGCTCGGGACAGGCCTACGAGCAGTACTTC. Protein: CASSGQAYEQYF.

As to this clone: The identical CDR3 is also encoded by other nucleotide sequences in the sample. The chain couples TRBV10-3 to TRBJ2-7, with TRBD2 identical over 13 bases. V dropped 4 bases and J dropped 4; count of bases not matched to a gene: 1. Germline V lookup: CDR1 ENHRY, CDR2 SYGVKD. This CDR3 has 14 residues. The CDR3 bases are TGTGCCATCAGTGGGACTAGCGGGAGTTACGAGCAGTACTTC. Its protein is CAISGTSGSYEQYF.

The chain carries TRBV7-9 and TRBJ1-5, with D possibly being TRBD1 (5 bases). Germline CDR1 is SEHNR and CDR2 is FQNEAQ (reference sequence). Trimming stripped 5 bases from V and 6 bases from J, with 14 bases between. The CDR3 contains 14 residues. The DNA of the CDR3 is TGTGCCAGCAGCACTGGGGCCCTGGGTCAGCCCCAGCATTTT. Its protein product is CASSTGALGQPQHF.

Comments on this clone: One junction end disagrees with the germline gene, perhaps due to a read error. This chain uses TRBV7-9 with TRBJ2-5; D is perhaps TRBD1 (5 bases). The length of the CDR3 is 13 residues. The germline V gene encodes CDR1 SEHNR and CDR2 FQNEAQ (reference sequence). CDR3 DNA sequence: TGTTCCAGCAGTAGTAGGGGCCCTGAGACCCAGTACTTC. Translation: CSSSSRGPETQYF.

This chain links TRBV18 with TRBJ2-5; D is perhaps TRBD1 (6 bases). Germline V lookup: CDR1 KGHSH, CDR2 LQKENI. This CDR3 has 13 amino acids. Trimming removed 6 bases at V and 5 bases at J, with 13 bases between. This CDR3 is CASSDSSGETQYF. CDR3 sequence (DNA): TGTGCCAGCTCGGACAGTTCAGGGGAGACCCAGTACTTC.

The rearrangement joins TRBV11-2 to TRBJ2-5, with D possibly being TRBD1 (6 bases). CDR1 and CDR2 from the germline V gene are SGHAT and FQNNGV. The ends were cut back, 5 bases at V and 0 bases at J, with 10 bases in the middle. This CDR3 region has 14 residues. In nucleotides, the CDR3 is TGTGCCAGCAGCCCTGGACAGTACCAAGAGACCCAGTACTTC. This codes for CASSPGQYQETQYF.

The rearrangement links TRBV7-2 to TRBJ2-7; 9 bases fit TRBD2. The CDR3 runs to 17 residues. The J segment lost 3 bases and the V segment lost 3 bases, leaving 12 bases of the junction unmatched. The germline V gene has CDR1 SGHTA and CDR2 FQGNSA. Written as DNA, the CDR3 is TGTGCCAGCAGCTTGGCTAGCGGGACCGGGGGGAGCTACGAGCAGTACTTC. Residues: CASSLASGTGGSYEQYF.